This TCR beta chain derives from a study of graft-versus-host responses after intestinal transplantation. Study overall: Every one of the recipients received anti-thymocyte globulin induction and afterwards took tacrolimus and steroids for about 3 years.

The graft tissue was processed, and this released both intraepithelial and lamina propria lymphocytes. Trimming stripped 1 base from V and 1 base from J, with 12 bases between. The CDR3 is 16 residues long. Per germline, CDR1 MGHRA and CDR2 YSYEKL. The repertoire was sequenced with immunoSEQ multiplex PCR; TCRdb's copy has only in-frame clones and lacks some. The repertoire holds approximately 8,800 clones, with around 72% as singletons. The TCR was taken from a human patient who received an intestinal transplant, so some T cells may come from the graft donor. The starting material was ileum tissue, obtained approximately 490 days after intestinal transplant. V usage is TRBV4-1 and J usage is TRBJ2-3; weak D call: TRBD2 (6 bases). The CDR3 region is CASSQAPVAGTDTQYF. In DNA form, the CDR3 reads TGCGCCAGCAGCCAAGCCCCAGTAGCGGGCACAGATACGCAGTATTTT.